This T cell receptor beta chain was captured by sequencing in a study of blood T cells in healthy people across ages. Broader study findings: Naive and antigen-experienced cells were not separated, limiting conclusive comparison. Estimated diversity across one million T cells was deemed an underestimate.

PBMCs numbering at least 6.5 million were isolated per sample. The CDR3 length is 14 residues. CDR1 is MNHEY and CDR2 is SVGEGT in the germline V gene. Next came a second PCR, run for roughly 6 to 11 cycles, which used a sample-barcoded 5' primer along with a J-beta primer mix. Each single sample gave us at least 2.5 million CDR3-containing paired-end reads. TCRdb itself ran the 5' RACE reads through MiXCR, one entry per CDR3 protein. Among 600,000 to 850,000 distinct CDR3 sequences, roughly 47% were seen once, and the ten largest hold approximately 22%. Concerning this clonotype: Its antigen is undetermined. The junction departs from the called germline gene at one end, perhaps through a read error.

This chain uses TRBV6-2 or TRBV6-3 with TRBJ2-7; no reliable D call. The source of this sequence is a woman in her fifties or sixties in good health. The sequencing input was blood. This chain's CDR3 is CASSYSDGSDEQYF. The CDR3 bases are TGTGCCAGCAGTTACTCGGACGGCTCCGACGAGCAGTACTTC.